The 13 T cell receptor beta chains given below trace back to one sample, sequenced in a study of sequential checkpoint blockade in melanoma. The treatment: randomized to nivolumab then ipilimumab (arm A) or the reverse (arm B). The protocol was immunoSEQ multiplex PCR, while the TCRdb copy is restricted to in-frame clones and leaves out a portion. Among fewer than 40,000 clones listed, nearly 90% were seen once. The sample consisted of CD8+ T cells sorted from blood (inferred from file names), taken from a patient given nivolumab and ipilimumab in sequence. The source of these receptors is a human donor with melanoma.

The rearrangement links TRBV25-1 to TRBJ1-2, with 9 nucleotides matching TRBD1. CDR3 length equals 15 residues. V lost 6 bases to trimming and J lost 4 bases; unmatched junction nucleotides: 9. Germline CDR1 MGHDK, CDR2 SYGVNS. DNA of the CDR3: TGTGCCAGCAGCTATACAGGGGGCGCGTCCTATGGCTACACCTTC. Its translation is CASSYTGGASYGYTF.

The rearrangement joins TRBV28 to TRBJ2-7, with 7 nucleotides matching TRBD2. The J segment lost 2 bases and the V segment lost 3 bases, leaving 7 bases of the junction unmatched. The germline V gene has CDR1 MDHEN and CDR2 SYDVKM. This CDR3 spans 15 amino acids. The CDR3, as DNA: TGTGCCAGCAGTTTTCGGGGGGTTGGGGCCTACGAGCAGTACTTC. Its protein is CASSFRGVGAYEQYF.

The rearrangement links TRBV27 to TRBJ1-2; D perhaps matches TRBD1 (5 bases). This CDR3 comprises 15 residues. CDR1 is MNHEY, CDR2 SMNVEV, per germline (reference sequence). Trimming removed 6 bases from V and 4 bases from J, with 18 bases in between. The CDR3 is CASSPGWGWTYGYTF. The CDR3 DNA follows: TGTGCCAGCAGCCCGGGTTGGGGCTGGACCTATGGCTACACCTTC.

The V and J genes are TRBV4-1 and TRBJ2-5, with D possibly being TRBD1 (6 bases). Looked up from germline, CDR1 is MGHRA and CDR2 is YSYEKL. The germline V and J ends were trimmed by 2 bases and 2 bases, with 9 bases remaining between them. The CDR3 is 14 residues long. The CDR3 DNA is TGCGCCAGCAGCCAACCGACAGGACAAGAGACCCAGTACTTC. Its translation: CASSQPTGQETQYF.

This chain connects TRBV28 to TRBJ2-7; D perhaps matches TRBD2 (5 bases). The V end lost 2 bases, the J end lost 0 bases, and 8 bases lay between the germline ends. Looked up from germline, CDR1 is MDHEN and CDR2 is SYDVKM. This CDR3 spans 14 amino acids. The CDR3, as DNA: TGTGCCAGCAGTTTACTAGCTACCTCCTACGAGCAGTACTTC. It specifies CASSLLATSYEQYF.

The J gene is TRBJ2-7, the V gene TRBV18; 8 nucleotides agree with TRBD2. This CDR3 spans 15 amino acids. Germline CDR1 is KGHSH and CDR2 is LQKENI. The V gene end was trimmed by 3 bases and the J gene end by 3 bases; junction bases not matched to a gene: 7. This chain's CDR3 is CASSPDSGTSYEQYF. Here the CDR3 DNA reads TGTGCCAGCTCACCGGATTCCGGGACTAGCTACGAGCAGTACTTC.

This sequence joins TRBV5-1 and TRBJ1-3; 9 bases agree with TRBD1. CDR1 SGHRS and CDR2 YFSETQ come from the germline V gene. V was pared by 5 bases and J by 1 base, with 7 bases of the junction left unmatched. The CDR3 totals 16 residues. CDR3 coding DNA: TGCGCCAGCAGTAACTCCGGGACAGGGTCTGGAAACACCATATATTTT. It encodes CASSNSGTGSGNTIYF.

The chain has TRBV27 and TRBJ2-3; 8 bases are shared with TRBD2. This CDR3 comprises 16 residues. Germline trimming cut 5 bases from V and 0 bases from J; bases unmatched to any gene: 7. Per the germline V gene, CDR1 is MNHEY and CDR2 is SMNVEV (reference sequence). The CDR3 DNA reads as TGTGCCAGCAGTCCGTTAGCGGGACCAAGCACAGATACGCAGTATTTT. Its protein is CASSPLAGPSTDTQYF.

As regards this clone: Distinct nucleotide sequences in the sample also encode this CDR3. This chain connects TRBV7-9 to TRBJ2-1; 7 bases agree with TRBD2. The V gene end was trimmed by 1 base and the J gene end by 10 bases; junction bases not matched to a gene: 4. Per the germline V gene, CDR1 is SEHNR and CDR2 is FQNEAQ (reference sequence). The CDR3 totals 13 residues. CDR3 nucleotides: TGTGCCAGCAGCTTAGGGCTAGCGGAAGAGCAGTTCTTC. It encodes CASSLGLAEEQFF.

The V and J genes are TRBV7-8 and TRBJ1-1, with 9 bases aligning to TRBD1. Germline CDR1 reads SGHVS; CDR2 reads FQNEAQ. CDR3 length: 15 amino acids. V lost 5 bases to trimming and J lost 1 base; unmatched junction nucleotides: 5. The CDR3, as DNA: TGTGCCAGCAGCAATTCGGGACAGGGGAACACTGAAGCTTTCTTT. Translating gives CASSNSGQGNTEAFF.

J is TRBJ1-1 and V is TRBV7-3; tentatively, D is TRBD1 (6 bases). The CDR3 is made up of 13 amino acids. CDR1 and CDR2 from the germline V gene are SGHTA and FQGTGA. The V gene lost 1 base and the J gene lost 4 bases, with 7 bases spanning the gap. This CDR3 is CASSLMDSTEAFF. The CDR3 coding sequence is TGTGCCAGCAGCTTAATGGACAGCACTGAAGCTTTCTTT.

This clone was counted a few times. The chain links TRBV19 to TRBJ2-7, with TRBD2 matching 7 bases. The CDR3 is 15 residues long. The ends lost 3 bases at V and 3 bases at J; junction bases unmatched: 8. Germline values: CDR1 LNHDA, CDR2 SQIVND (reference sequence). CDR3 DNA sequence: TGTGCCAGTAGTATTAAGGCGGGGGTAAACTACGAGCAGTACTTC. Residues: CASSIKAGVNYEQYF.

CDR3 residues: CASSQDRTGGLGDNEQFF. CDR3 DNA: TGCGCCAGCAGCCAAGATAGGACAGGGGGCTTGGGAGACAATGAGCAGTTCTTC. The chain combines TRBV4-3 with TRBJ2-1, with TRBD1 matching over 11 bases. CDR1 LGHNA and CDR2 YSLEER come from the germline V gene. CDR3 length: 18 residues. Trimming cost V 0 bases and J 5 bases; bases outside gene matches: 9.